The rows below give T cell receptor beta chains drawn from one sample of a study of HIV-infected children after antiretroviral therapy interruption. Via MiXCR, TCRdb re-called the 3' RACE reads, giving one row per CDR3 protein. The table lists over 15,000 distinct CDR3 sequences, more than 3% of them singletons, with about 4.8% in the top ten. The sample was CD45RA+ CD4+ T cells from PBMCs, taken from a donor given antiretroviral therapy, either interrupted or continuous. The receptors originated from a child aged 2-17 years with HIV. Both conserved end residues are part of each CDR3. D genes are given only for firm matches. Size is stated as once, few, many or a size class.

j_call: TRBJ2-5
v_call: TRBV29-1
d_call: -
clone_size: many
cdr3_aa: CSVEDPRAQETQYF
cdr3_nt: TGCAGCGTTGAAGATCCTCGGGCCCAAGAGACCCAGTACTTC

j_call: TRBJ1-1
v_call: TRBV12-3/TRBV12-4
d_call: -
clone_size: many
cdr3_aa: CASSPPHRGRSTEAFF
cdr3_nt: TGTGCCAGCAGTCCCCCACACCGGGGGCGTAGCACTGAAGCTTTCTTT

j_call: TRBJ2-5
v_call: TRBV19
d_call: TRBD2
clone_size: few
cdr3_aa: CASTPGTSRETQYF
cdr3_nt: TGTGCCAGCACCCCCGGGACTAGCCGGGAGACCCAGTACTTC

j_call: TRBJ2-1
v_call: TRBV5-5
d_call: -
clone_size: many
cdr3_aa: CASSLLLGPYDEQFF
cdr3_nt: TGTGCCAGCAGCTTGTTGTTGGGACCGTACGATGAGCAGTTCTTC

j_call: TRBJ2-7
v_call: TRBV11-3
d_call: -
clone_size: many
cdr3_aa: CASSLGGLIGNEQYF
cdr3_nt: TGTGCCAGCAGCTTAGGTGGACTTATTGGGAACGAGCAGTACTTC

j_call: TRBJ1-2
v_call: TRBV20-1
d_call: -
clone_size: medium-sized
cdr3_aa: CSASPVGQDGYTF
cdr3_nt: TGCAGTGCTAGTCCTGTTGGGCAGGATGGCTACACCTTC

j_call: TRBJ2-7
v_call: TRBV6-1
d_call: -
clone_size: large
cdr3_aa: CASSPSYEQYF
cdr3_nt: TGTGCCAGCTCTCCTTCCTACGAGCAGTACTTC

j_call: TRBJ2-2
v_call: TRBV29-1
d_call: -
clone_size: many
cdr3_aa: CSVEGEAAVFF
cdr3_nt: TGCAGCGTTGAGGGGGAGGCGGCGGTGTTTTTT

j_call: TRBJ2-7
v_call: TRBV7-2
d_call: -
clone_size: many
cdr3_aa: CASSPDAWLPYEQYF
cdr3_nt: TGTGCCAGCAGCCCCGACGCATGGCTTCCCTACGAGCAGTACTTC

j_call: TRBJ1-1
v_call: TRBV7-8
d_call: -
clone_size: many
cdr3_aa: CASSLVGGDTEAFF
cdr3_nt: TGTGCCAGCAGCTTAGTGGGGGGCGACACTGAAGCTTTCTTT

j_call: TRBJ2-3
v_call: TRBV30
d_call: -
clone_size: many
cdr3_aa: CAWSSRLAGGDTQYF
cdr3_nt: TGTGCCTGGAGTTCCCGACTAGCAGGGGGAGATACGCAGTATTTT

j_call: TRBJ2-5
v_call: TRBV12-3/TRBV12-4
d_call: TRBD2
clone_size: many
cdr3_aa: CASSLAGGGETQYF
cdr3_nt: TGTGCCAGCAGTCTAGCGGGGGGAGGAGAGACCCAGTACTTC

j_call: TRBJ2-2
v_call: TRBV6-4
d_call: -
clone_size: few
cdr3_aa: CASNGGANTGELFF
cdr3_nt: TGTGCCAGCAACGGCGGAGCGAACACCGGGGAGCTGTTTTTT

j_call: TRBJ2-3
v_call: TRBV20-1
d_call: -
clone_size: few
cdr3_aa: CSARGARRDTQYF
cdr3_nt: TGCAGTGCTAGAGGGGCGAGACGAGATACGCAGTATTTT

j_call: TRBJ2-2
v_call: TRBV6-6
d_call: -
clone_size: many
cdr3_aa: CASSDKNWGRNTGQLYF
cdr3_nt: TGTGCCAGCAGTGATAAAAACTGGGGGAGGAACACCGGGCAGCTCTACTTT

j_call: TRBJ2-1
v_call: TRBV5-1
d_call: TRBD1
clone_size: many
cdr3_aa: CASQGVPGDNEQFF
cdr3_nt: TGCGCCAGCCAGGGGGTTCCTGGGGACAATGAGCAGTTCTTC

j_call: TRBJ1-1
v_call: TRBV6-5
d_call: TRBD1
clone_size: large
cdr3_aa: CASSYRGHTEAFF
cdr3_nt: TGTGCCAGCAGTTACAGGGGGCACACTGAAGCTTTCTTT

j_call: TRBJ2-3
v_call: TRBV19
d_call: TRBD2
clone_size: many
cdr3_aa: CASRGLGEGRSTDTQYF
cdr3_nt: TGTGCCAGTAGGGGCCTCGGGGAGGGTAGGAGCACAGATACGCAGTATTTT

j_call: TRBJ2-1
v_call: TRBV20-1
d_call: -
clone_size: many
cdr3_aa: CSARGGAGVGYNEQFF
cdr3_nt: TGCAGTGCTAGAGGGGGGGCAGGGGTTGGCTACAATGAGCAGTTCTTC

j_call: TRBJ1-1
v_call: TRBV19
d_call: -
clone_size: many
cdr3_aa: CASRGTEKNTEAFF
cdr3_nt: TGTGCCAGTAGAGGGACGGAGAAGAACACTGAAGCTTTCTTT

j_call: TRBJ2-1
v_call: TRBV7-2
d_call: -
clone_size: medium-sized
cdr3_aa: CASSLATSYNEQFF
cdr3_nt: TGTGCCAGCAGCTTAGCGACATCCTACAATGAGCAGTTCTTC

j_call: TRBJ2-3
v_call: TRBV20-1
d_call: TRBD2
clone_size: many
cdr3_aa: CSASDPFGGGNTDTQYF
cdr3_nt: TGCAGTGCTAGCGACCCCTTTGGCGGGGGTAACACAGATACGCAGTATTTT

j_call: TRBJ1-1
v_call: TRBV29-1
d_call: -
clone_size: many
cdr3_aa: CSVEELGPSPCLTEAFF
cdr3_nt: TGCAGCGTTGAAGAACTTGGGCCTTCCCCCTGCCTCACTGAAGCTTTCTTT

j_call: TRBJ2-2
v_call: TRBV20-1
d_call: -
clone_size: large
cdr3_aa: CSARDGGRGNTGELFF
cdr3_nt: TGCAGTGCTAGAGATGGAGGGCGTGGGAACACCGGGGAGCTGTTTTTT

j_call: TRBJ2-7
v_call: TRBV29-1
d_call: -
clone_size: many
cdr3_aa: CSVVTGYRVLDEQYF
cdr3_nt: TGCAGCGTTGTGACGGGTTATAGGGTCTTGGATGAGCAGTACTTC

j_call: TRBJ1-6
v_call: TRBV10-2
d_call: -
clone_size: many
cdr3_aa: CASNPNSGSNNSPLHF
cdr3_nt: TGCGCCAGCAACCCGAATTCAGGGTCTAATAATTCACCCCTCCACTTT

j_call: TRBJ2-5
v_call: TRBV29-1
d_call: -
clone_size: many
cdr3_aa: CSVEQDRETQYF
cdr3_nt: TGCAGCGTTGAACAGGACCGGGAGACCCAGTACTTC

j_call: TRBJ2-7
v_call: TRBV28
d_call: -
clone_size: many
cdr3_aa: CASSSPTGGRQTSSYEQYF
cdr3_nt: TGTGCCAGCAGTTCTCCGACTGGGGGGCGGCAGACGAGCTCCTACGAGCAGTACTTC

j_call: TRBJ1-6
v_call: TRBV12-3/TRBV12-4
d_call: TRBD1
clone_size: many
cdr3_aa: CASSAGQGYNSPLYF
cdr3_nt: TGTGCAAGCAGCGCGGGACAGGGGTATAATTCGCCCCTCTACTTT

j_call: TRBJ2-2
v_call: TRBV9
d_call: TRBD2
clone_size: medium-sized
cdr3_aa: CASASLAGGTGELFF
cdr3_nt: TGTGCCAGCGCCTCACTAGCGGGGGGGACCGGGGAGCTGTTTTTT

j_call: TRBJ1-6
v_call: TRBV2
d_call: -
clone_size: many
cdr3_aa: CASSEELDRGNSPLHF
cdr3_nt: TGTGCCAGCAGTGAAGAGTTGGACAGAGGGAATTCACCCCTCCACTTT

j_call: TRBJ2-7
v_call: TRBV4-1
d_call: -
clone_size: many
cdr3_aa: CASSQGYIGSYEQYF
cdr3_nt: TGCGCCAGCAGCCAAGGTTATATCGGGTCCTACGAGCAGTACTTC

j_call: TRBJ1-5
v_call: TRBV5-3
d_call: -
clone_size: many
cdr3_aa: CASSAKTDQPQHF
cdr3_nt: TGTGCCAGCAGCGCTAAGACAGATCAGCCCCAGCATTTT

j_call: TRBJ2-7
v_call: TRBV6-5
d_call: -
clone_size: many
cdr3_aa: CASSYSGSGPGIYEQYF
cdr3_nt: TGTGCCAGCAGTTACTCAGGTTCAGGGCCTGGGATTTATGAGCAGTACTTC

j_call: TRBJ1-2
v_call: TRBV7-9
d_call: TRBD1
clone_size: many
cdr3_aa: CASSLTRTGKEGYTF
cdr3_nt: TGTGCCAGCAGCTTAACACGGACAGGGAAGGAAGGCTACACCTTC

j_call: TRBJ2-5
v_call: TRBV6-6
d_call: TRBD2
clone_size: many
cdr3_aa: CASSPLYGGEETQYF
cdr3_nt: TGTGCCAGCAGTCCACTCTACGGGGGGGAAGAGACCCAGTACTTC

j_call: TRBJ2-3
v_call: TRBV6-4
d_call: TRBD2
clone_size: many
cdr3_aa: CASGLSGLGTDTQYF
cdr3_nt: TGTGCCAGCGGCCTCAGCGGACTAGGGACAGATACGCAGTATTTT

j_call: TRBJ1-3
v_call: TRBV7-9
d_call: -
clone_size: few
cdr3_aa: CASNTARPGNTIYF
cdr3_nt: TGTGCCAGCAACACGGCCCGGCCGGGAAACACCATATATTTT